The following is a T cell receptor beta chain sequence with its context. Its antigen is still unknown. This record comes from a study of shared clonotypes between healthy human individuals. The CDR3 totals 15 residues. Germline V gene sequence: CDR1 SGHKS, CDR2 YYEKEE (reference sequence). V was trimmed by 2 bases and J by 1 base, leaving 10 bases between them. Genomic DNA (from each subset) was split evenly across several immunoSEQ plates. Authors' data handling: As immunoSEQ supplied junction-only sequences (without quality scores), filtering differed. Clones were sequenced by immunoSEQ multiplex PCR, and TCRdb holds only the in-frame ones, with some missing. V and J calls and clone size follow that table, whereas D and trimming were derived from the DNA. The sample includes about 2.3 million clones, under 95% of them seen just once. Findings of the study overall: Rarefaction showed sorted-subset sequencing was incomplete despite large depth.

This rearrangement joins TRBV5-5 to TRBJ2-1, with D hard to call. Sequences were obtained from naive CD4+ T cells from PBMCs. Subset denoted: CD45RA+ positively selected. The receptor's source is a man in his late teens or twenties in good health. Some clones in this sample may be carry-over from other donors' samples. CDR3 sequence reads: CASSLSQPSYNEQFF. The CDR3, as DNA: TGTGCCAGCAGCTTAAGCCAGCCTTCCTACAATGAGCAGTTCTTC.